The next 9 T cell receptor beta chains were all read from a single sample in a study of control samples from healthy donors and cancer patients. The protocol was immunoSEQ multiplex PCR, while the TCRdb copy is restricted to in-frame clones and leaves out a portion. The sample includes around 200,000 clones, 85% to 95% of them seen just once. Sequenced material: blood. These receptors were taken from a man between 18 and 29 years old in good health.

The chain combines TRBV18 with TRBJ2-5; 10 positions match TRBD1. The CDR3 consists of 15 residues. Germline CDR1 KGHSH, CDR2 LQKENI. Trimming cost V 1 base and J 5 bases; bases outside gene matches: 4. This CDR3 is CASSPLTGGEETQYF. The CDR3 nucleotides read TGTGCCAGCTCACCACTGACAGGGGGCGAGGAGACCCAGTACTTC.

This rearrangement joins TRBV6-5 to TRBJ1-6, with D hard to call. V lost 0 bases, J lost 12 bases, and 12 bases lay in between. Germline V gene lookup returns CDR1 MNHEY and CDR2 SVGAGI. The CDR3 totals 14 residues. The CDR3 loop reads CASSYSGPPEPLHF. In DNA, the CDR3 is TGTGCCAGCAGTTACTCCGGACCGCCAGAACCCCTCCACTTT.

The chain joins TRBV19 to TRBJ1-4; 7 nucleotides line up with TRBD1. V shed 7 bases, J shed 6 bases, and the junction held 8 bases outside the gene matches. Germline loops: CDR1 LNHDA, CDR2 SQIVND (reference sequence). This CDR3 contains 14 residues. The CDR3 DNA reads TGTGCCAGTACCCGGGGGACAGCGTATGAAAAACTGTTTTTT. Residues: CASTRGTAYEKLFF.

V is TRBV7-2 and J is TRBJ2-7; TRBD1 matches 7 bases. The CDR3 runs to 13 residues. The germline CDR1 and CDR2 sequences are SGHTA and FQGNSA. The J segment lost 3 bases and the V segment lost 6 bases, leaving 5 bases of the junction unmatched. The CDR3, as DNA: TGTGCCAGCAGGATGACAGGGTTCTACGAGCAGTACTTC. The encoded protein is CASRMTGFYEQYF.

The V gene is TRBV19, the J gene TRBJ1-5; tentatively, D is TRBD1 (5 bases). The CDR3 has 14 amino acids. V shed 5 bases and J shed 4 bases, with 12 bases lying between them. Germline CDR1 and CDR2: LNHDA and SQIVND (reference sequence). The DNA of the CDR3 is TGTGCCAGTAGTGTTGGGACGACTAATCAGCCCCAGCATTTT. It is translated as CASSVGTTNQPQHF.

A single count supports this clone. The rearrangement joins TRBV18 to TRBJ2-3; D unclear. In germline, CDR1 is KGHSH, CDR2 LQKENI. This CDR3 contains 13 residues. Trimming left V 2 bases short and J 5 bases short, with 8 bases between. The CDR3 DNA reads TGTGCCAGCTCACCAGGGCCAAAAGATACGCAGTATTTT. This sequence encodes CASSPGPKDTQYF.

The V gene is TRBV6-5, the J gene TRBJ2-5, with D perhaps given as TRBD1 or TRBD2 (5 bases each). Germline CDR1 is MNHEY and CDR2 is SVGAGI. Trimming cost V 5 bases and J 4 bases, with 8 bases left between them. The CDR3 sequence is 12 residues long. The CDR3 region has the DNA TGTGCCAGCAGTCGGGACCTAGAGACCCAGTACTTC. Encoded protein: CASSRDLETQYF.

The rearrangement uses TRBV27 and TRBJ2-1; D remains unclear. The CDR3 totals 14 residues. The germline V gene encodes CDR1 MNHEY and CDR2 SMNVEV (reference sequence). Trimming cost V 5 bases and J 6 bases, with 14 bases left between them. The CDR3, as DNA: TGTGCCAGCAGTCCATCAACAAGAAGCAATGAGCAGTTCTTC. Residues: CASSPSTRSNEQFF.

The rearrangement joins TRBV6-5 to TRBJ1-1, with D perhaps TRBD1 (6 bases). The V and J ends lost 4 bases and 8 bases respectively, with 11 bases between them. Germline V gene sequence: CDR1 MNHEY, CDR2 SVGAGI. This CDR3 comprises 12 residues. The CDR3 loop reads CASSLTGFEAFF. The CDR3, as DNA: TGTGCCAGCAGTTTAACAGGGTTCGAAGCTTTCTTT.